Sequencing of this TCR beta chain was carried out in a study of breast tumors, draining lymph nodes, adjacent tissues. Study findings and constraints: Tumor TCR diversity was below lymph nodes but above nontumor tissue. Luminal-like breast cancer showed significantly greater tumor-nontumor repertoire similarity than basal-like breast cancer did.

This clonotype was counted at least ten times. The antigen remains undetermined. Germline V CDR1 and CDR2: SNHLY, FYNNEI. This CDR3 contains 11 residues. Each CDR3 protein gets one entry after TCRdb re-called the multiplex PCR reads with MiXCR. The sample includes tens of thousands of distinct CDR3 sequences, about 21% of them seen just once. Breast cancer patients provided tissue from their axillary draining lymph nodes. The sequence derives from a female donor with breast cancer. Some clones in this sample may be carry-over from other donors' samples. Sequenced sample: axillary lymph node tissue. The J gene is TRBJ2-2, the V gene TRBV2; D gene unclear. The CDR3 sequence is CASEFTGELFF. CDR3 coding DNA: TGTGCTTCCGAATTCACCGGGGAGCTGTTTTTT.